These T cell receptor beta chains were read from a single sample in a study of chemoradiotherapy in HPV16-positive cancers. Sequencing used immunoSEQ multiplex PCR; TCRdb keeps in-frame clones, though not all of them. The sample lists 30,000 to 50,000 clones, 75% to 85% occurring once. The specimen comprised blood, sampled from a patient who underwent chemoradiotherapy. The receptors were gathered from a human donor with HPV-associated anogenital cancer. The CDR3 runs from the conserved cysteine through the conserved F or W. The order of the fields is J gene, V gene, clone size, D gene, CDR3 protein, CDR3 DNA. D genes are given only for firm matches. Some rows have no size entry. The others give once, few or many, or a class for an expanded clone.

TRBJ2-7 | TRBV19 | medium-sized | NA | CASRPDSSSSYEQYF | TGTGCCAGTAGACCGGACAGTTCGAGCTCCTACGAGCAGTACTTC
TRBJ2-1 | TRBV5-8 | NA | TRBD2 | CASSLRLLSGGADEQFF | TGTGCCAGCAGCTTGCGTCTTCTTAGCGGGGGGGCGGATGAGCAGTTCTTC
TRBJ1-4 | TRBV5-1 | NA | NA | CASSLDESNEKLFF | TGCGCCAGCAGCTTGGACGAATCTAATGAAAAACTGTTTTTT
TRBJ1-1 | TRBV6-5 | few | TRBD1 | CASSYGQGHTEAFF | TGTGCCAGCAGTTACGGACAGGGCCACACTGAAGCTTTCTTT
TRBJ1-2 | TRBV5-1 | few | TRBD1 | CASSSTGTGRGYTF | TGCGCCAGCAGCTCAACCGGGACAGGGCGCGGCTACACCTTC
TRBJ1-5 | TRBV6-5 | few | TRBD1 | CASRRGADQPQHF | TGTGCCAGTCGCAGGGGGGCCGATCAGCCCCAGCATTTT
TRBJ2-5 | TRBV6-5 | NA | NA | CASRRRGGQETQYF | TGTGCCAGCAGACGCCGGGGTGGCCAAGAGACCCAGTACTTC
TRBJ2-3 | TRBV10-1 | NA | NA | CATREGPGLNTQYF | TGCGCCACCAGGGAAGGTCCCGGTCTTAATACGCAGTATTTT
TRBJ1-2 | TRBV6-1 | few | TRBD1 | CASSGGTGDYTF | TGTGCCAGCAGTGGCGGGACAGGTGACTACACCTTC
TRBJ1-1 | TRBV5-4 | few | NA | CASSLMNTEAFF | TGTGCCAGCAGCTTGATGAACACTGAAGCTTTCTTT
TRBJ1-2 | TRBV5-1 | NA | NA | CASSLHPANYGYTF | TGCGCCAGCAGCTTACACCCGGCTAACTATGGCTACACCTTC
TRBJ1-5 | TRBV7-2 | NA | NA | CASSLGSNNQAQHF | TGTGCCAGCAGCTTAGGGTCAAACAATCAGGCCCAGCATTTT
TRBJ1-1 | TRBV7-9 | NA | NA | CASSPETEAFF | TGTGCCAGCAGCCCCGAGACTGAAGCTTTCTTT
TRBJ1-2 | TRBV29-1 | NA | TRBD1 | CSVADRGRSNYGYTF | TGCAGCGTTGCCGACAGGGGCCGCTCCAACTATGGCTACACCTTC
TRBJ1-6 | TRBV5-1 | NA | TRBD1 | CASSLTGDSPLHF | TGCGCCAGCAGCTTGACAGGGGATTCACCCCTCCACTTT
TRBJ2-3 | TRBV11-3 | NA | NA | CASSLDGGRTDTQYF | TGTGCCAGCAGCTTAGATGGGGGGCGGACAGATACGCAGTATTTT
TRBJ2-7 | TRBV10-3 | NA | TRBD2 | CAIRFSGASDKQYF | TGTGCCATCAGATTCAGCGGGGCATCTGACAAGCAGTACTTC
TRBJ2-7 | TRBV4-3 | NA | NA | CASSQPAGAGSSYEQYF | TGCGCCAGCAGCCAACCCGCTGGGGCAGGGAGCTCCTACGAGCAGTACTTC
TRBJ2-3 | TRBV7-2 | NA | TRBD1 | CASSSHRGDTQYF | TGTGCCAGCAGCTCCCACAGGGGAGATACGCAGTATTTT
TRBJ2-5 | TRBV11-3 | NA | NA | CASSSNRGGAGETQYF | TGTGCCAGCAGCTCTAACAGGGGAGGGGCCGGAGAGACCCAGTACTTC
TRBJ2-3 | TRBV5-1 | NA | TRBD1 | CASSLTGRTDTQYF | TGCGCCAGCAGCCTGACAGGGCGCACAGATACGCAGTATTTT
TRBJ1-1 | TRBV6-6 | NA | NA | CASSYGRGMNTEAFF | TGTGCCAGCAGTTACGGGAGGGGGATGAACACTGAAGCTTTCTTT
TRBJ1-5 | TRBV6-1 | NA | NA | CASSESSFYQPQHF | TGTGCCAGCAGTGAATCATCGTTTTATCAGCCCCAGCATTTT
TRBJ2-7 | TRBV5-1 | once | NA | CASSLTSYEQYF | TGCGCCAGCAGCCTGACAAGCTACGAGCAGTACTTC
TRBJ1-5 | TRBV5-3 | NA | NA | CARSLRVQPQHF | TGTGCCAGAAGCTTAAGGGTTCAGCCCCAGCATTTT
TRBJ2-7 | TRBV4-3 | NA | NA | CASSQEANSYEQYF | TGCGCCAGCAGCCAAGAAGCCAACTCCTACGAGCAGTACTTC
TRBJ1-4 | TRBV19 | once | NA | CASSIGGRSEKLFF | TGTGCCAGTAGTATAGGGGGGCGGAGTGAAAAACTGTTTTTT